This T cell receptor (beta chain) is from a study of early T cells in non-severe SARS-CoV-2 infection. This clonotype was counted at least ten times. TCRdb re-derived calls from the 5' RACE reads in MiXCR, one entry per CDR3 protein. The sample carries 55,000 to 75,000 distinct CDR3 sequences, about 9.9% recorded once. Germline V gene sequence: CDR1 MNHEY, CDR2 SVGEGT. V lost 7 bases, J lost 2 bases, and 6 bases stayed unmatched. The CDR3 has 16 amino acids. The genes are TRBV6-2 or TRBV6-3 and TRBJ2-3; 13 nucleotides agree with TRBD2. The sequencing sample was made of whole blood. The TCR was taken from an adult who was a healthcare worker with PCR-confirmed SARS-CoV-2 infection or an uninfected control (not recorded which). CDR3 DNA sequence: TGTGCCAGCAAGACTAGCGGGGGGACCGCCACAGATACGCAGTATTTT. It translates to CASKTSGGTATDTQYF.